At least ten counts were recorded for the clone carrying this TCR beta chain. Its antigen remains unknown. Tagging with unique molecular identifiers was applied to individual cDNA molecules. TCRdb analysed the 5' RACE reads with MiXCR anew, one entry per CDR3 protein. Among nearly 30,000 distinct CDR3 sequences listed, about 6% were seen once. The sample is drawn from a study of early T cells in non-severe SARS-CoV-2 infection. Turning to the study itself: Sequencing of unsorted whole blood was done on bulk RNA, leaving chains unpaired. Overall study findings and caveats: Matching against VDJdb likely underestimated virus-specific expansions, favoring anti-spike CD8.

Per germline, CDR1 DFQATT and CDR2 SNEGSKA (reference sequence). The CDR3 loop spans 15 amino acids. Losses at the gene ends were 6 bases for V and 7 bases for J; bases not matched to a gene: 14. The specimen was whole blood. The chain combines TRBV20-1 with TRBJ2-3, with TRBD2 matching 9 bases. The sequence came from an adult who was a healthcare worker with PCR-confirmed SARS-CoV-2 infection or an uninfected control (not recorded which). DNA of the CDR3: TGCAGTGCCACAACTGGGTCGCGGGGGGGCAATACGCAGTATTTT. It specifies CSATTGSRGGNTQYF.